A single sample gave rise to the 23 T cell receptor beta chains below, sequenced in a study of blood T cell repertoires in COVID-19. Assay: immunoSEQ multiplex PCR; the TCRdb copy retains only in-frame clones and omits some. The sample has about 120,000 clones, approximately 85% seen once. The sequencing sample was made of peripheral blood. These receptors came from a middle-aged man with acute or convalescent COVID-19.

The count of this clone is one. CDR3 DNA sequence: TGTGCCAGCAGTTACTCCCCCCCTAGGCAGTTCTTC. It specifies CASSYSPPRQFF. The chain uses TRBV6-2 or TRBV6-3 and TRBJ2-1; no firm D call. CDR1 MNHEY and CDR2 SVGEGT come from the germline V gene. The CDR3 has 12 residues. Trimming shortened V by 0 bases and J by 12 bases, and 9 bases separated the two germline ends.

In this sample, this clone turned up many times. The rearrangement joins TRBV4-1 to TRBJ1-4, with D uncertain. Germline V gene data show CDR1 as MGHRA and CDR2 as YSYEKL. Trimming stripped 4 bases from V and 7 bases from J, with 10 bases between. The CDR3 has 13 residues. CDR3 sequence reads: CASSRFRGEKLFF. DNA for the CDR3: TGCGCCAGCAGCCGTTTTCGCGGTGAAAAACTGTTTTTT.

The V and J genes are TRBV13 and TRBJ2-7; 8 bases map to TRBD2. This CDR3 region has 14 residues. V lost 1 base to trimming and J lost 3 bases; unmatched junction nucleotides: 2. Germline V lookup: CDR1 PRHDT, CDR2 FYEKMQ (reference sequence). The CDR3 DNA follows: TGTGCCAGCAGCTTAGCCGGGGGGGGCTACGAGCAGTACTTC. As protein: CASSLAGGGYEQYF.

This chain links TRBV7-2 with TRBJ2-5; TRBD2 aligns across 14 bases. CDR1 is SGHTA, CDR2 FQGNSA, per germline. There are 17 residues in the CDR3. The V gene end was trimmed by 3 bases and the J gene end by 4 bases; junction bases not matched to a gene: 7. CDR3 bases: TGTGCCAGCAGCTTTTCCCGACTAGCGGGGGGGGGAGAGACCCAGTACTTC. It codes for CASSFSRLAGGGETQYF.

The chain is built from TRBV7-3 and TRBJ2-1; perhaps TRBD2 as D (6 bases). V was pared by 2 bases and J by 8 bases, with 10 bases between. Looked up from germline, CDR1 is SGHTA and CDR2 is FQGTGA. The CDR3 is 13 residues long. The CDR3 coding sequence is TGTGCCAGCAGCTTAGCGGGGTTCGATGAGCAGTTCTTC. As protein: CASSLAGFDEQFF. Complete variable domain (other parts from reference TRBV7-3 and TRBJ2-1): GAGVSQTPSNKVTEKGKYVELRCDPISGHTALYWYRQSLGQGPEFLIYFQGTGAADDSGLPNDRFFAVRPEGSVSTLKIQRTERGDSAVYLCASSLAGFDEQFFGPGTRLTVL.

In DNA, the CDR3 is TGTGCCAGCAGTTTAAAGAGTGGGACTTACGAGCAGTACTTC. Its translation: CASSLKSGTYEQYF. The chain uses TRBV28 and TRBJ2-7, with D possibly matching TRBD2 (6 bases). The CDR3 is made up of 14 amino acids. Germline V CDR1 and CDR2: MDHEN, SYDVKM. V dropped 2 bases and J dropped 4 bases, with 12 bases sitting between them.

The CDR3 here is CASSQDFMRSTDTQYF. In DNA form, the CDR3 reads TGCGCCAGCAGCCAAGATTTTATGAGGAGCACAGATACGCAGTATTTT. The rearrangement uses TRBV4-3 and TRBJ2-3, with D unclear. Germline V gives CDR1 LGHNA, CDR2 YSLEER. There are 16 residues in the CDR3. Trimming left V 0 bases short and J 0 bases short, with 10 bases between.

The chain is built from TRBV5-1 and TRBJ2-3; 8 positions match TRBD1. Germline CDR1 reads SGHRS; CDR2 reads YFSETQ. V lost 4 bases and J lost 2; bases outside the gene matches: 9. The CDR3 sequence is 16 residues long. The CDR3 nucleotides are TGCGCCAGCAGCGGGCGGACAGGGAGTACCACAGATACGCAGTATTTT. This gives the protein CASSGRTGSTTDTQYF.

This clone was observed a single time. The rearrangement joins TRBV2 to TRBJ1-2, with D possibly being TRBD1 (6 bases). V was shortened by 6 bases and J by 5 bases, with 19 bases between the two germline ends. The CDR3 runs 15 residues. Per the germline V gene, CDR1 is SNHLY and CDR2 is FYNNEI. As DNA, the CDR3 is TGTGCCAGCAGGAGACAGGCTACTAGGGGGTATGGCTACACCTTC. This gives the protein CASRRQATRGYGYTF.

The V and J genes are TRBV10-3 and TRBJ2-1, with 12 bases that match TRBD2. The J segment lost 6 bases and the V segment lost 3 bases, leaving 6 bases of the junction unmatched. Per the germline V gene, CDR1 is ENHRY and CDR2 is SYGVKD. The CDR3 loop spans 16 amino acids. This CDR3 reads CAISDPSGGARNEQFF. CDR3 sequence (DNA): TGTGCCATCAGTGACCCTAGCGGGGGGGCACGCAATGAGCAGTTCTTC.

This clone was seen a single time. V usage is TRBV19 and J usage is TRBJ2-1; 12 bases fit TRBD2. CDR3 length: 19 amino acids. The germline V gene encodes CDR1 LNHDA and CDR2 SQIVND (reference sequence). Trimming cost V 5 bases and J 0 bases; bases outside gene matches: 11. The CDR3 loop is CASSSRTSGTRSSYNEQFF. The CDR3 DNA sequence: TGTGCCAGTAGTTCCCGGACTAGCGGGACTCGGAGCTCCTACAATGAGCAGTTCTTC.

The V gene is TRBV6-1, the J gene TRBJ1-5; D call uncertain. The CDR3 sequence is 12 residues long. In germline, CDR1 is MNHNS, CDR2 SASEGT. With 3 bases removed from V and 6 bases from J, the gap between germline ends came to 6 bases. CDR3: CASSDLRQPQHF. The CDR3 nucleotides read TGTGCCAGCAGTGATCTCCGTCAGCCCCAGCATTTT.

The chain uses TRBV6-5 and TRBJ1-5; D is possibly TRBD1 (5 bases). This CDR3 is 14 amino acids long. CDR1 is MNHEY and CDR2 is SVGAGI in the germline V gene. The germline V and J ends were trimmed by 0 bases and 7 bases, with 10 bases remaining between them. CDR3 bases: TGTGCCAGCAGTTACTCGGGCGGGGGGCAGCCCCAGCATTTT. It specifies CASSYSGGGQPQHF.

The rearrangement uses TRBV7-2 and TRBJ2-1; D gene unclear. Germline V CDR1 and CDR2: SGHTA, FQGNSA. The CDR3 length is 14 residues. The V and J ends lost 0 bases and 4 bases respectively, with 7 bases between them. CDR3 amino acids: CASSLANRYNEQFF. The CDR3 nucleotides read TGTGCCAGCAGCTTAGCGAATCGGTACAATGAGCAGTTCTTC. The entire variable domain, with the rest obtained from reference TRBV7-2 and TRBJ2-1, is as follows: GAGVSQSPSNKVTEKGKDVELRCDPISGHTALYWYRQSLGQGLEFLIYFQGNSAPDKSGLPSDRFSAERTGGSVSTLTIQRTQQEDSAVYLCASSLANRYNEQFFGPGTRLTVL.

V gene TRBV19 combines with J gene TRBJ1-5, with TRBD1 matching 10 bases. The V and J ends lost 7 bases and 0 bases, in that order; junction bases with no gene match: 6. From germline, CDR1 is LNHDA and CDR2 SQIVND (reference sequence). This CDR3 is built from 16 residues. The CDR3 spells CASTRTGGLSNQPQHF. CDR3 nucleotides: TGTGCCAGTACCCGGACAGGGGGACTTAGCAATCAGCCCCAGCATTTT.

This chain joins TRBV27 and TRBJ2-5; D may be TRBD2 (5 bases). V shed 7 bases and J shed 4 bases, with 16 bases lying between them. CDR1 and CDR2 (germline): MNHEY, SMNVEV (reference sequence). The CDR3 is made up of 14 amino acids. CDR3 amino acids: CASMGGPGLETQYF. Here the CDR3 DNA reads TGTGCCAGCATGGGCGGGCCCGGGCTAGAGACCCAGTACTTC.

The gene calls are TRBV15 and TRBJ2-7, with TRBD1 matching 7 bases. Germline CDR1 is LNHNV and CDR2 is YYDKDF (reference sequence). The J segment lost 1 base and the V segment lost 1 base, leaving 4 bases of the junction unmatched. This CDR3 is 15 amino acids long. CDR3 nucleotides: TGTGCCACCAGCAGAGGAGGGACAGTTTCCTACGAGCAGTACTTC. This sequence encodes CATSRGGTVSYEQYF.

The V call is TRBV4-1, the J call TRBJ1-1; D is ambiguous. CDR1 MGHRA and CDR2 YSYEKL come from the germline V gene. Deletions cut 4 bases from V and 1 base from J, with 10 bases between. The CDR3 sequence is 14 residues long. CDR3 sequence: CASSLEVQNTEAFF. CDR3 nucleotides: TGCGCCAGCAGCCTTGAAGTACAGAACACTGAAGCTTTCTTT.

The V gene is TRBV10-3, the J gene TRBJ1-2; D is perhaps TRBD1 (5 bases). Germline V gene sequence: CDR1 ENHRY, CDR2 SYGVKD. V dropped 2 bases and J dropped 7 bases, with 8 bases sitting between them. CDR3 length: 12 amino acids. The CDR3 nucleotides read TGTGCCATCAGTGAGGGGGGGAGTGGCTACACCTTC. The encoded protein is CAISEGGSGYTF.

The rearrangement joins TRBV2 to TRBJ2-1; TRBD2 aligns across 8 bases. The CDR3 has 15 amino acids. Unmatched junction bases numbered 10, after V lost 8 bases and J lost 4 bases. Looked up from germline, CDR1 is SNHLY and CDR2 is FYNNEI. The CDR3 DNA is TGTGCCAGCTCCCGAATTAGCGGGATATACAATGAGCAGTTCTTC. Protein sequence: CASSRISGIYNEQFF.

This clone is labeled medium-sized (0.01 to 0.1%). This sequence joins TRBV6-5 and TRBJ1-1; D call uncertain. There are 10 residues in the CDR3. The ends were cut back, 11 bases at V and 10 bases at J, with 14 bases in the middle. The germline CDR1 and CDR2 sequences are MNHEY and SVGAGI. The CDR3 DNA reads TGTGCCGCCCAAGCGCCGAGAGCTTTCTTT. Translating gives CAAQAPRAFF.

The CDR3 coding sequence is TGCGCCAGCAGCTTGGGTCAGTATAATTCACCCCTCCACTTT. This codes for CASSLGQYNSPLHF. V usage is TRBV5-1 and J usage is TRBJ1-6; D unclear. Germline CDR1 SGHRS, CDR2 YFSETQ. With 0 bases removed from V and 4 bases from J, the gap between germline ends came to 5 bases. The CDR3 contains 14 residues.

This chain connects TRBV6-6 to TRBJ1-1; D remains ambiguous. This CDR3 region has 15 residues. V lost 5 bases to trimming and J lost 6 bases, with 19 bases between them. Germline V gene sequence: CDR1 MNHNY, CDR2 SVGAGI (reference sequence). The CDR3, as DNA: TGTGCCAGCAGTCTCAGTGAGGCCGGAAAGTCTGAAGCTTTCTTT. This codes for CASSLSEAGKSEAFF.